The clone carrying this T cell receptor beta chain was counted a few times. Antigen: not known. At least 5 micrograms of total RNA were extracted per sample. V shed 5 bases and J shed 3 bases, with 10 bases lying between them. CDR1 and CDR2 (germline): SQVTM, ANQGSEA. The CDR3 runs to 12 residues. This sample is drawn from a study of blood T cells in healthy people across ages. Alongside a J-beta primer mix, a sample-barcoded 5' primer served in a second PCR lasting roughly 7 to 12 cycles. Researchers report that a template-switch adaptor with 12 random nucleotides tagged each cDNA molecule. TCRdb ran MiXCR on the 5' RACE reads and lists one entry per CDR3 protein. Of some 750,000 distinct CDR3 sequences in the sample, approximately 21% were seen once. Findings and limits, study-wide: Bulk PBMC profiling left naive and antigen-experienced comparisons inconclusive. Per million T cells, the diversity of TCR beta decreased roughly linearly as age advanced.

This receptor was identified in a man in his 70s in good health. This chain connects TRBV29-1 to TRBJ1-1; D uncertain. Sequencing input: blood. Here the CDR3 reads CSVHEGYTEAFF. CDR3 DNA sequence: TGCAGCGTTCACGAGGGATACACTGAAGCTTTCTTT. The full variable domain, in which reference TRBV29-1 and TRBJ1-1 provide the parts outside the CDR3, is SAVISQKPSRDICQRGTSLTIQCQVDSQVTMMFWYRQQPGQSLTLIATANQGSEATYESGFVIDKFPISRPNLTFSTLTVSNMSPEDSSIYLCSVHEGYTEAFFGQGTRLTVV.